The 8 T cell receptor beta chains below all came from one sample that was sequenced in a study of PD-L1 blockade in urothelial cancer. Sequenced by immunoSEQ multiplex PCR; TCRdb stores in-frame clones only, minus some. The sample lists some 84,000 clones; around 90% were seen once. The sample consisted of PBMCs, taken around atezolizumab (anti-PD-L1) treatment. These receptors were taken from a woman aged 65 to 85 with urothelial cancer.

This chain links TRBV6-5 with TRBJ1-2; 9 bases line up with TRBD1. Germline V gives CDR1 MNHEY, CDR2 SVGAGI. With V trimmed by 6 bases and J by 3 bases, 8 bases remained unmatched. This CDR3 spans 15 amino acids. The CDR3, as DNA: TGTGCCAGCAGCCGACAGGGGGTGAAACACTATGGCTACACCTTC. As protein: CASSRQGVKHYGYTF.

This chain uses TRBV18 with TRBJ2-1; D is ambiguous. The CDR3 is 13 residues long. The V end lost 0 bases, the J end lost 5 bases, and 5 bases lay between the germline ends. Germline values: CDR1 KGHSH, CDR2 LQKENI. CDR3 DNA: TGTGCCAGCTCACCACCGGCCGACAATGAGCAGTTCTTC. Translation: CASSPPADNEQFF. The variable domain in full, completed from reference TRBV18 and TRBJ2-1, reads NAGVMQNPRHLVRRRGQEARLRCSPMKGHSHVYWYRQLPEEGLKFMVYLQKENIIDESGMPKERFSAEFPKEGPSILRIQQVVRGDSAAYFCASSPPADNEQFFGPGTRLTVL.

The CDR3 DNA is TGTGCCAGCAGCGACTCCGGACAGGAGCCGGGGCCTTATGGCTACACCTTC. It codes for CASSDSGQEPGPYGYTF. The rearrangement uses TRBV7-9 and TRBJ1-2; TRBD1 matches at 7 bases. Germline CDR1 reads SEHNR; CDR2 reads FQNEAQ (reference sequence). The CDR3 is made up of 17 amino acids. V was pared by 5 bases and J by 5 bases, with 17 bases of the junction left unmatched.

The V call is TRBV5-1, the J call TRBJ2-3, with 10 bases fitting TRBD1. Trimming cost V 4 bases and J 4 bases; bases outside gene matches: 6. The CDR3 is made up of 15 amino acids. Germline V CDR1 and CDR2: SGHRS, YFSETQ. The CDR3 region has the DNA TGCGCCAGCAGCCCGGGACAGGGGTCAGCAGATACGCAGTATTTT. It encodes CASSPGQGSADTQYF.

This clone was counted between two and nine times. CDR3 sequence (DNA): TGCGCCAGCAGCCAGGGGCAGTCCCCCTACAATGAGCAGTTCTTC. This codes for CASSQGQSPYNEQFF. V is TRBV4-1 and J is TRBJ2-1, with D perhaps matching TRBD1 (5 bases). CDR1 is MGHRA, CDR2 YSYEKL, per germline. The V gene lost 3 bases and the J gene lost 2 bases, with 11 bases spanning the gap. The CDR3 has 15 amino acids.

V usage is TRBV11-2 and J usage is TRBJ1-2; the match to TRBD1 covers 7 bases. In germline, CDR1 is SGHAT, CDR2 FQNNGV. This CDR3 is built from 15 residues. V lost 5 bases to trimming and J lost 5 bases; unmatched junction nucleotides: 11. The CDR3 here is CASSPTGTEGYGYTF. The CDR3 bases are TGTGCCAGCAGCCCAACCGGGACAGAAGGATATGGCTACACCTTC.

The V call is TRBV27, the J call TRBJ2-6, with D hard to call. Trimming took 4 bases from V and 2 from J, leaving 6 bases between them. Germline V gene lookup returns CDR1 MNHEY and CDR2 SMNVEV (reference sequence). The CDR3 loop spans 14 amino acids. As DNA, the CDR3 is TGTGCCAGCAGTTCCCCTACTGGGGCCAACGTCCTGACTTTC. Translation gives CASSSPTGANVLTF.

The J gene is TRBJ2-7, the V gene TRBV6-1; 7 positions match TRBD2. The CDR3 extends over 15 amino acids. The J segment lost 2 bases and the V segment lost 6 bases, leaving 10 bases of the junction unmatched. Germline V gene sequence: CDR1 MNHNS, CDR2 SASEGT. The CDR3 loop reads CASSKGTNGAYEQYF. CDR3 bases: TGTGCCAGCAGCAAAGGGACTAATGGGGCCTACGAGCAGTACTTC.